This section outlines one TCR beta chain sequence together with its context. Its antigen is unidentified. The sample is drawn from a study of somatic mutations in cytotoxic T cells in rheumatoid arthritis. Overall study results and limits: Each of about an eighth of the roughly 60 patients had a largest CD8+ clone that made up more than 20% of CD8+ cells.

Sequencing was performed with immunoSEQ multiplex PCR; in TCRdb, only in-frame clones are kept and a portion is missing. The profile covers tens of thousands of clones, with over 80% appearing a single time and around an eighth taken by the ten largest. Magnetic beads with positive selection isolated CD4+ and CD8+ fractions, whose purity was verified by flow cytometry. This CDR3 comprises 15 residues. V dropped 2 bases and J dropped 8 bases, with 18 bases sitting between them. Germline V gene lookup returns CDR1 MNHEY and CDR2 SVGAGI. The chain couples TRBV6-5 to TRBJ1-2; D might be TRBD1 (6 bases). Sequencing was performed on CD8+ T cells sorted from blood. This receptor was identified in an adult with rheumatoid arthritis. As DNA, the CDR3 is TGTGCCAGCAGTTACCGAAGGGGGGCCGAGGGGGGCTACACCTTC. Its translation is CASSYRRGAEGGYTF.